This T cell receptor (beta chain) came from a study of T-cell reconstitution after alpha-beta-depleted transplantation in children (dated by TCRdb to about 2016). For the wider study: Using TCR repertoire profiling, the study quantitatively followed how T-cell immune reconstitution unfolded in children after TCRalphabeta/CD19-depleted allogeneic hematopoietic cell transplantation.

Turning to this clonotype: Its antigen specificity is not known. Base quality data are lacking; no much larger clone is found one base away.

From the cysteine up to the phenylalanine, the CDR3 has a length of 16 residues. Only the CDR3 part of the read is kept: 48 bases, read in frame from the first base. Taken from the germline V gene (reference sequence), the CDR1 and CDR2 loops are LNHDA and SQIVND. V sheds 2 bases and J sheds 0 bases, leaving 10 bases between their ends. In light of the paper, this sample's treatment or condition label describes: allogeneic hematopoietic cell transplantation with graft depleted of TCRalphabeta T cells and CD19 B cells. The transplant recipients were children given TCRalphabeta/CD19-depleted allogeneic hematopoietic cell grafts. The receptor library was made with PCR. The sample was run on an Illumina HiSeq 2500. To normalize quantification of the TCRbeta repertoire, the TCR libraries were built with molecular barcoding that relied on unique molecular identifiers. The public reads were reprocessed in TCRdb via fastp at Q25 and MiXCR, keeping in-frame beta chains. One record per CDR3 amino acid sequence lists the most common genes and DNA. The sample profile shows 600,000 or so distinct CDR3 sequences; around 23% of them were found once. Of the sample, roughly an eighth is held by the ten largest clones.

Broad study findings and their caveats: The apparently early alphabetaT-cell count recovery about two months after transplant was reportedly dependent on only several hundred rapidly expanded clones derived from non-depleted graft cells. Over subsequent months, a decline in hyperexpanded clone frequencies was noted, and after one year, T-cell counts and TCRbeta diversity were mostly ascribed to newly produced T cells. The high TCRbeta diversity at day 60 in some patients was ascribed to recipient T cells and intrathymic progenitors that had survived conditioning.

The V and J segments used are TRBV19 and TRBJ2-2, with the D gene uncertain. The TCR comes from a boy younger than two who had a stem cell transplant for acute myeloid leukemia, so the T cells may come from the graft donor. The starting material was PBMCs, mostly from graft donor cells, obtained 360 days after TCRalphabeta/CD19-depleted stem cell transplant. The CDR3: CASSIWEYANTGELFF. The nucleotide sequence is given as TGTGCCAGTAGTATATGGGAATACGCGAACACCGGGGAGCTGTTTTTT.